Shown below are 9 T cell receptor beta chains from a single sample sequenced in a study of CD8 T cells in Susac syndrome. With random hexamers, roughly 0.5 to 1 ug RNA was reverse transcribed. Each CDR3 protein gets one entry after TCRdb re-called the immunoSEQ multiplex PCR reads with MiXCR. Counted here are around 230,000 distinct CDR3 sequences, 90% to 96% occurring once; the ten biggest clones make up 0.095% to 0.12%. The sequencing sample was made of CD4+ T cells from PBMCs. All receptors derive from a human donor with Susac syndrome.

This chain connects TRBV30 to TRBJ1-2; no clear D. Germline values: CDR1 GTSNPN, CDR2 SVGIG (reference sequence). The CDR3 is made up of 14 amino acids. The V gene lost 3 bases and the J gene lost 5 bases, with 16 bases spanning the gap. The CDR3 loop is CAWRGGPGPYGYTF. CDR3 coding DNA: TGTGCCTGGAGAGGAGGGCCCGGGCCATATGGCTACACCTTC.

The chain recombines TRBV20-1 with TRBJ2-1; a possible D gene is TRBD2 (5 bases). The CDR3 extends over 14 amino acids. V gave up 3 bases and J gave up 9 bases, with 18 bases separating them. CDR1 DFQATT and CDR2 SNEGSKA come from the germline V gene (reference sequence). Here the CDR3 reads CSASGEHSTAEQFF. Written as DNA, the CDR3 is TGCAGTGCTAGCGGGGAGCACTCCACGGCTGAGCAGTTCTTC.

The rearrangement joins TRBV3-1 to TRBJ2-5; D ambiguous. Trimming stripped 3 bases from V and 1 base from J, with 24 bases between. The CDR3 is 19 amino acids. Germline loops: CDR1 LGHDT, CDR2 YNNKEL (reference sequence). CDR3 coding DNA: TGTGCCAGCAGCCATCCTGGCAAGCCAAGGGCAGACATCCAAGAGACCCAGTACTTC. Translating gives CASSHPGKPRADIQETQYF.

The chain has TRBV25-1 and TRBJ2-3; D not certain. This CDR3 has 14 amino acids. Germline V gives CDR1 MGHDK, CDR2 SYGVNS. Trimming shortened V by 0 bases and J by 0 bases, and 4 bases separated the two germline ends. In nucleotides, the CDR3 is TGTGCCAGCAGTGAATATCTGAGCACAGATACGCAGTATTTT. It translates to CASSEYLSTDTQYF.

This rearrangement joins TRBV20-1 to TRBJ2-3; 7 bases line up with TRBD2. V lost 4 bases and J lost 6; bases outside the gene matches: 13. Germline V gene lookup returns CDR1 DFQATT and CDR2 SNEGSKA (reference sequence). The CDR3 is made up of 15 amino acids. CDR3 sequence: CSAIDAGTTFDTQYF. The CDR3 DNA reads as TGCAGTGCTATTGATGCGGGGACTACTTTCGATACGCAGTATTTT.

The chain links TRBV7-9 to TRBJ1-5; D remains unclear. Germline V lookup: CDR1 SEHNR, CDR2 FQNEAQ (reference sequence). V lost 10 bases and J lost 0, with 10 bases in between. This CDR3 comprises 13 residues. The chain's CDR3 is CAIGQYSNQPQHF. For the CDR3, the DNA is TGTGCCATTGGGCAATATAGCAATCAGCCCCAGCATTTT.

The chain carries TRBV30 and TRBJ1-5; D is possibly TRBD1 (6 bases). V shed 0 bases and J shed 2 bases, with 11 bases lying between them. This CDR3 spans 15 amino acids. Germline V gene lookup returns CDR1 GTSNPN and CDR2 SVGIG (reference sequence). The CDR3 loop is CAWSVRSGGNQPQHF. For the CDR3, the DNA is TGTGCCTGGAGTGTTAGGTCAGGGGGCAATCAGCCCCAGCATTTT.

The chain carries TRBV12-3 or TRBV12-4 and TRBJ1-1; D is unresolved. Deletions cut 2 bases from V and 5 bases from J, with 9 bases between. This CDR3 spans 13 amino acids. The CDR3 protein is CASSLNGVTEAFF. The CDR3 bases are TGTGCCAGCAGTTTAAATGGGGTAACTGAAGCTTTCTTT.

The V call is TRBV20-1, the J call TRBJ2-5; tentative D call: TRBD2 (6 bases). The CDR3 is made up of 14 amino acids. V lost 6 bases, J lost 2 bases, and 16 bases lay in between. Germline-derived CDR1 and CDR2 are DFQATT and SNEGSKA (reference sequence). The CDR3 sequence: CSAVAAPSQETQYF. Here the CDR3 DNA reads TGCAGTGCCGTAGCGGCTCCCTCTCAAGAGACCCAGTACTTC.